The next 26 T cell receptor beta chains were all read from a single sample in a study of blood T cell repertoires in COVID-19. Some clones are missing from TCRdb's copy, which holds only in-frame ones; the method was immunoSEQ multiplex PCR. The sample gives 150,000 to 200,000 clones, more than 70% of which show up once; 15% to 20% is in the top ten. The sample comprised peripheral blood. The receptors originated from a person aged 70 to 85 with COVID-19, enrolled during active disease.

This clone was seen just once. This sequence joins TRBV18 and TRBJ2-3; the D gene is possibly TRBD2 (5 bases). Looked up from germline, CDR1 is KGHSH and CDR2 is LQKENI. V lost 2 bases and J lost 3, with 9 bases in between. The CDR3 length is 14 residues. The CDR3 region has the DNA TGTGCCAGCTCACCAAGCCAGCGGACAGATACGCAGTATTTT. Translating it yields CASSPSQRTDTQYF.

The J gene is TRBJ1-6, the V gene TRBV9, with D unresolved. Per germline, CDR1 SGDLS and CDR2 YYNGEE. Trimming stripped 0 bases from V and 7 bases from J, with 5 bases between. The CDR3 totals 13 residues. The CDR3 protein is CASSVGVNSPLHF. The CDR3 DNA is TGTGCCAGCAGCGTAGGTGTAAATTCACCCCTCCACTTT.

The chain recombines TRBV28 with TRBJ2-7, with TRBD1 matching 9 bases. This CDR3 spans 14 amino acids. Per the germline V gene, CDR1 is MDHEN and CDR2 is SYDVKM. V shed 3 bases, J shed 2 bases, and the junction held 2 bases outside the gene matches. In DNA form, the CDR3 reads TGTGCCAGCAGTTTCGGGACAGGGACCTACGAGCAGTACTTC. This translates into CASSFGTGTYEQYF.

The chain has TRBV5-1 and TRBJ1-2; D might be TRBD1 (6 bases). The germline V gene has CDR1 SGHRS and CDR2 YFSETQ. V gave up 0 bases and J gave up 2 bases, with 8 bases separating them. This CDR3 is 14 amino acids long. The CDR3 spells CASSLAGTNYGYTF. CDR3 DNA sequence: TGCGCCAGCAGCTTGGCGGGGACAAACTATGGCTACACCTTC.

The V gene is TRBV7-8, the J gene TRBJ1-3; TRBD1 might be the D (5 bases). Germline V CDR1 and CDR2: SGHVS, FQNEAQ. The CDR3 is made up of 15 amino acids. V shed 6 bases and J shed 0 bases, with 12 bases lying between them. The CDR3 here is CASRRDSSSGNTIYF. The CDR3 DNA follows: TGTGCCAGCAGACGTGACAGTAGCTCTGGAAACACCATATATTTT. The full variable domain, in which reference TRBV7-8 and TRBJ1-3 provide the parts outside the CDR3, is GAGVSQSPRYKVAKRGQDVALRCDPISGHVSLFWYQQALGQGPEFLTYFQNEAQLDKSGLPSDRFFAERPEGSVSTLKIQRTQQEDSAVYLCASRRDSSSGNTIYFGEGSWLTVV.

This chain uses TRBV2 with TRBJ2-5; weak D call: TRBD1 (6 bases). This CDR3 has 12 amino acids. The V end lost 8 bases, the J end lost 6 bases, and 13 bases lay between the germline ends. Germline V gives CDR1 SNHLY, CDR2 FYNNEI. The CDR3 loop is CASRTGPQTQYF. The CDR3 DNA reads TGTGCCAGCCGAACAGGGCCCCAGACCCAGTACTTC.

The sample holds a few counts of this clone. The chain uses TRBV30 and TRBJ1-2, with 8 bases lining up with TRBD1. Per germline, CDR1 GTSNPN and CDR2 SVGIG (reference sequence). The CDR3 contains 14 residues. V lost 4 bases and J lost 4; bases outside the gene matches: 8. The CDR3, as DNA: TGTGCCTGGATGGCGGGGACAGGAACCTATGGCTACACCTTC. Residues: CAWMAGTGTYGYTF.

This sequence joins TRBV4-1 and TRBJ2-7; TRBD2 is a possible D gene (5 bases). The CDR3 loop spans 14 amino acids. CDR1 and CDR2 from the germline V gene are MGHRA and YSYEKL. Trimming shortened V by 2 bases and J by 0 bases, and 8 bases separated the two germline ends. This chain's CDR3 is CASSQSGSSYEQYF. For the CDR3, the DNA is TGCGCCAGCAGCCAAAGCGGAAGCTCCTACGAGCAGTACTTC.

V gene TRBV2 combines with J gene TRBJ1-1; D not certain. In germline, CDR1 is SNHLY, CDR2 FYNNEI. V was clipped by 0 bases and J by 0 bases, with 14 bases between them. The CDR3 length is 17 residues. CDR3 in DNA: TGTGCCAGCAGTGAAGCGCGGAGGATCGCCTTGAACACTGAAGCTTTCTTT. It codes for CASSEARRIALNTEAFF.

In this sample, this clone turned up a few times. The CDR3: CASSLEQGTYNEQFF. CDR3 nucleotides: TGTGCCAGCAGCTTGGAACAGGGGACCTACAATGAGCAGTTCTTC. The chain joins TRBV5-8 to TRBJ2-1; 7 nucleotides align to TRBD1. The CDR3 is 15 residues long. The germline gives CDR1 SGHTS, CDR2 YDEGEE. V shed 0 bases and J 2 bases; nucleotides not matched to a gene: 2.

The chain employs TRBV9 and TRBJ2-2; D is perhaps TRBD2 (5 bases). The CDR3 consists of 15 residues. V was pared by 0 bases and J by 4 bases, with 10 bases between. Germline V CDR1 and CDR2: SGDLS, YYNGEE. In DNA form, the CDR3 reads TGTGCCAGCAGCGTAGGATTCGGGGTCACCGGGGAGCTGTTTTTT. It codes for CASSVGFGVTGELFF.

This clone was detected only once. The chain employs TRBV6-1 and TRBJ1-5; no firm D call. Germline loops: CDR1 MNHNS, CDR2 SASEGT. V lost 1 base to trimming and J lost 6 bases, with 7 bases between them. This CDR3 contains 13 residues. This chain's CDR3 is CASSEGSGQPQHF. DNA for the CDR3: TGTGCCAGCAGTGAAGGGAGCGGTCAGCCCCAGCATTTT.

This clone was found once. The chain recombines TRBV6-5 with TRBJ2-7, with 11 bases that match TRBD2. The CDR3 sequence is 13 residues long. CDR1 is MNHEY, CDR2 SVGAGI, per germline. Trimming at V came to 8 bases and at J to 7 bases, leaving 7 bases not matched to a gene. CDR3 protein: CASGLAGGWEQYF. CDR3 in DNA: TGTGCCAGCGGTTTAGCGGGGGGGTGGGAGCAGTACTTC.

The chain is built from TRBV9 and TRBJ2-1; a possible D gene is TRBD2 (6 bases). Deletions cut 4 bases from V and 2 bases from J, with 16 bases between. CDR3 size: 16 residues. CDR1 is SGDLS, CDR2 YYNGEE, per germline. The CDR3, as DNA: TGTGCCAGCAGCCCGACGACTAGGTATGCCTACAATGAGCAGTTCTTC. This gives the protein CASSPTTRYAYNEQFF.

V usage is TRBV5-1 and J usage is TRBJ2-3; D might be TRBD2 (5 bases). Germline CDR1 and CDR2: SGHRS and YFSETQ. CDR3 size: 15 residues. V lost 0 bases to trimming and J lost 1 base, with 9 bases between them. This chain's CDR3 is CASSLGGLRTDTQYF. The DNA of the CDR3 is TGCGCCAGCAGCTTGGGAGGACTTCGCACAGATACGCAGTATTTT.

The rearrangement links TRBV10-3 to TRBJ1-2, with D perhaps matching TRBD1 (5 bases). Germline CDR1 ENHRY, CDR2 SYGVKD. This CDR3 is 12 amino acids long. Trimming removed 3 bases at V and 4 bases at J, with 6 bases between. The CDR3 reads CAISEDSYGYTF. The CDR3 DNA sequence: TGTGCCATCAGTGAAGACAGCTATGGCTACACCTTC.

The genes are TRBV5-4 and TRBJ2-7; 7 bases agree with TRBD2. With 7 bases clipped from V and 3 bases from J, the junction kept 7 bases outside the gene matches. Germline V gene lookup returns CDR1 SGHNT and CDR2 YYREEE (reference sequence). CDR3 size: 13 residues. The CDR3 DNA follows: TGTGCCAGCTCGACGGGGGGATTCTACGAGCAGTACTTC. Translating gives CASSTGGFYEQYF.

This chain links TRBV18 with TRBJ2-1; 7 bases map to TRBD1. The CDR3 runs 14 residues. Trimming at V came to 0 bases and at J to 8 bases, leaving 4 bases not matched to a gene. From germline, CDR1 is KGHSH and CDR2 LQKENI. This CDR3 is CASSPPRGQDEQFF. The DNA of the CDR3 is TGTGCCAGCTCACCACCGAGGGGGCAGGATGAGCAGTTCTTC.

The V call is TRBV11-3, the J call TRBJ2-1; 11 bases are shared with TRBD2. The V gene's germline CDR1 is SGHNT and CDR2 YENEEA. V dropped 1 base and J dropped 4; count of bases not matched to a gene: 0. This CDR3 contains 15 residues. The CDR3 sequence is CASSLVAGGYNEQFF. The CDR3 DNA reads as TGTGCCAGCAGCTTAGTAGCGGGGGGGTACAATGAGCAGTTCTTC. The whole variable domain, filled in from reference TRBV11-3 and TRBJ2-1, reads EAGVVQSPRYKIIEKKQPVAFWCNPISGHNTLYWYLQNLGQGPELLIRYENEEAVDDSQLPKDRFSAERLKGVDSTLKIQPAELGDSAVYLCASSLVAGGYNEQFFGPGTRLTVL.

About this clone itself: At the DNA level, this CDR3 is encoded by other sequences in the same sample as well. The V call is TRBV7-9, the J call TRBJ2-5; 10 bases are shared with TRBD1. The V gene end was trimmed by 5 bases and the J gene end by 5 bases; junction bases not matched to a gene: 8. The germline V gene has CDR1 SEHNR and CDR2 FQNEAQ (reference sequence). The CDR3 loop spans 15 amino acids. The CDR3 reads CASSLRQGARETQYF. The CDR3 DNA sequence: TGTGCCAGCAGCCTTAGACAGGGGGCACGGGAGACCCAGTACTTC.

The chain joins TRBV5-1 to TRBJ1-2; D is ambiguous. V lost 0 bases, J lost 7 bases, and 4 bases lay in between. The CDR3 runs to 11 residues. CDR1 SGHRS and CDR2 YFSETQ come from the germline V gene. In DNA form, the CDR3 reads TGCGCCAGCAGCTTGGGGAGTGGCTACACCTTC. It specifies CASSLGSGYTF.

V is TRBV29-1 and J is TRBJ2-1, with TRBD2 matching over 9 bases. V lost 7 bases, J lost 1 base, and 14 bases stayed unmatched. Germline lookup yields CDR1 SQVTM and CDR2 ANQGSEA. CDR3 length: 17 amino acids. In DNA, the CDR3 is TGCAGCGGACAGGCTGGGCCCACTAGCGGGTCCTACAATGAGCAGTTCTTC. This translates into CSGQAGPTSGSYNEQFF.

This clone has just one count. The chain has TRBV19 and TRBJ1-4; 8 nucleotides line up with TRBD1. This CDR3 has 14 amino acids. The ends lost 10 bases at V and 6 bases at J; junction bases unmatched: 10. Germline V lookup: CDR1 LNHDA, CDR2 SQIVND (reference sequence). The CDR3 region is CATKMGQDHEKLFF. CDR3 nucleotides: TGTGCCACAAAAATGGGACAGGATCATGAAAAACTGTTTTTT. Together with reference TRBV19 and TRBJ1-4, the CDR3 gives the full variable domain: DGGITQSPKYLFRKEGQNVTLSCEQNLNHDAMYWYRQDPGQGLRLIYYSQIVNDFQKGDIAEGYSVSREKKESFPLTVTSAQKNPTAFYLCATKMGQDHEKLFFGSGTQLSVL.

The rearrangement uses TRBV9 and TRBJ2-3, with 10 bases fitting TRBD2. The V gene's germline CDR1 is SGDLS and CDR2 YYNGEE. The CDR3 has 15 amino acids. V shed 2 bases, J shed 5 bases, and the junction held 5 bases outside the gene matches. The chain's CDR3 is CASSVLAGDVDTQYF. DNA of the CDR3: TGTGCCAGCAGCGTTCTAGCGGGAGATGTAGATACGCAGTATTTT. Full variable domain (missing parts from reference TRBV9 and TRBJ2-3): DSGVTQTPKHLITATGQRVTLRCSPRSGDLSVYWYQQSLDQGLQFLIQYYNGEERAKGNILERFSAQQFPDLHSELNLSSLELGDSALYFCASSVLAGDVDTQYFGPGTRLTVL.

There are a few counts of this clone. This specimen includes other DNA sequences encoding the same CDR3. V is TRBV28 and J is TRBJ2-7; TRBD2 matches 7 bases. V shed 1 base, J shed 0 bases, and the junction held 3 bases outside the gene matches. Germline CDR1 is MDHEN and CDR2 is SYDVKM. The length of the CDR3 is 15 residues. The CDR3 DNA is TGTGCCAGCAGTTTATCCGGGGGGTACTCCTACGAGCAGTACTTC. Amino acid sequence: CASSLSGGYSYEQYF.

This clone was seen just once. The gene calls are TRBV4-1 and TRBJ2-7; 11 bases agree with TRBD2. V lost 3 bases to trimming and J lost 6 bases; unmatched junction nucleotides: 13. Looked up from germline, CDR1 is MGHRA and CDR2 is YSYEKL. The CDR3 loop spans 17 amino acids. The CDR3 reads CASSQDISGRARSEQYF. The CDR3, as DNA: TGCGCCAGCAGCCAGGATATTAGCGGGAGGGCCCGTTCCGAGCAGTACTTC.